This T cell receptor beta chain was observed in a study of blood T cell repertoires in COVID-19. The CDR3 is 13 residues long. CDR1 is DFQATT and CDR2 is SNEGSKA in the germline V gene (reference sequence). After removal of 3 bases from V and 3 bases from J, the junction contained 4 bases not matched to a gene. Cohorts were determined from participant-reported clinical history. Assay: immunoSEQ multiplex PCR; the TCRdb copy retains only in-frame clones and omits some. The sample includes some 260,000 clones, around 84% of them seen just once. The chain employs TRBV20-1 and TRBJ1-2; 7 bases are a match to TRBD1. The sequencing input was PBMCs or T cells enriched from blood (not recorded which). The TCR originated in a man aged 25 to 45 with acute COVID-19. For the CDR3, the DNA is TGCAGTGCTAGTCCAGACAGGGACTATGGCTACACCTTC. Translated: CSASPDRDYGYTF.